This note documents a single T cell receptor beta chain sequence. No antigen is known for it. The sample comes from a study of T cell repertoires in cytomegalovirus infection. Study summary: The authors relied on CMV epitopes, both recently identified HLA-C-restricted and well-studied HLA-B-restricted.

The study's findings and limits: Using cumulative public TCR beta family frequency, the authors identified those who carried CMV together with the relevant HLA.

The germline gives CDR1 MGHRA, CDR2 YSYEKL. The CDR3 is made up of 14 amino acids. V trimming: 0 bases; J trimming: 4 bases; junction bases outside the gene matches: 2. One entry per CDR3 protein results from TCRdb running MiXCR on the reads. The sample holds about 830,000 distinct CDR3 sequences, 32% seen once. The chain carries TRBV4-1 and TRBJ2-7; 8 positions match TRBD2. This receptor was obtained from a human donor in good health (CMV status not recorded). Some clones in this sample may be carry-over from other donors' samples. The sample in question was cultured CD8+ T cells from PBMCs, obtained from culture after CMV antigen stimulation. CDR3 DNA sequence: TGCGCCAGCAGCCAAGAGCGGGGGGCTTACGAGCAGTACTTC. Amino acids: CASSQERGAYEQYF.